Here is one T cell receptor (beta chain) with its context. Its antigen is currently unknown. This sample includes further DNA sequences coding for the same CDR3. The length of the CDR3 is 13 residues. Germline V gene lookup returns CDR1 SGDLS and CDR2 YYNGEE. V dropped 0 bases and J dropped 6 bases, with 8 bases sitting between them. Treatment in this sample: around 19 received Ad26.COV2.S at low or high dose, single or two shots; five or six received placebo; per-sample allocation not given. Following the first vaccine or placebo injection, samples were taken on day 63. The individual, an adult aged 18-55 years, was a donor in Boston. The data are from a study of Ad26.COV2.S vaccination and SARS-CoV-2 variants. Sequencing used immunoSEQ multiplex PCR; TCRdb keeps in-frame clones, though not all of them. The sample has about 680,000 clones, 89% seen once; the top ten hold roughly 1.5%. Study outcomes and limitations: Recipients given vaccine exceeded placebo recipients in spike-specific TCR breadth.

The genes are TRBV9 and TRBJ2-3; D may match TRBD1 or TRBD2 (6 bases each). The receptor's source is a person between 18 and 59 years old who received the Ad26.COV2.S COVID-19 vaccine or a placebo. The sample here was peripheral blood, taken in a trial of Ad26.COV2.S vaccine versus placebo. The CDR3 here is CASSVGGGDTQYF. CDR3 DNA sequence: TGTGCCAGCAGCGTAGGAGGGGGGGATACGCAGTATTTT.